A single sample gave rise to the 10 T cell receptor beta chains below, sequenced in a study of CD8+ T cells in alopecia areata. RNA extraction was followed by reverse transcription into cDNA, which acted as the sequencing template. Data came from immunoSEQ multiplex PCR; TCRdb stores just in-frame clones and leaves some out. The sample lists 100,000 to 150,000 clones, 49% occurring once. The specimen comprised CD8+ T cells sorted from blood, sampled at week 0. The source is a human donor with alopecia areata.

The rearrangement uses TRBV2 and TRBJ1-1; D is perhaps TRBD1 (6 bases). Germline V gives CDR1 SNHLY, CDR2 FYNNEI. The CDR3 loop spans 13 amino acids. Between the trimmed V and J ends, which lost 9 bases and 0 bases, there was a span of 11 bases. The CDR3 loop reads CASLDRLNTEAFF. As DNA, the CDR3 is TGTGCCAGTTTAGACAGGTTGAACACTGAAGCTTTCTTT.

The chain uses TRBV4-2 and TRBJ2-1; 8 positions match TRBD2. Trimming cost V 0 bases and J 5 bases; bases outside gene matches: 9. Germline V gene data show CDR1 as LGHNA and CDR2 as YNFKEQ. The CDR3 extends over 17 amino acids. The CDR3 protein is CASSQDRRGGPNNEQFF. The CDR3 DNA reads TGTGCCAGCAGCCAAGATCGTCGCGGGGGGCCCAACAATGAGCAGTTCTTC.

This clone has a handful of counts. V usage is TRBV6-5 and J usage is TRBJ1-2; D gene ambiguous. V was cut by 7 bases and J by 7 bases, with 22 bases left in between. CDR3 length: 15 amino acids. Germline loops: CDR1 MNHEY, CDR2 SVGAGI. The DNA for the CDR3 is TGTGCCAGCACTCACCCAACCGGGGAGGCATCTGGCTACACCTTC. The encoded protein is CASTHPTGEASGYTF.

The chain is built from TRBV18 and TRBJ2-7; D unclear. Per the germline V gene, CDR1 is KGHSH and CDR2 is LQKENI. The CDR3 loop spans 14 amino acids. V was pared by 4 bases and J by 2 bases, with 12 bases between. The CDR3: CASSHRASPYEQYF. In DNA form, the CDR3 reads TGTGCCAGCTCACACCGAGCAAGTCCCTACGAGCAGTACTTC.

This chain links TRBV30 with TRBJ2-5, with D perhaps matching TRBD1 or TRBD2 (5 bases each). The CDR3 is 11 residues long. Germline V gives CDR1 GTSNPN, CDR2 SVGIG (reference sequence). Trimming took off 2 bases at V and 9 bases at J, with 10 bases between the two ends. The DNA of the CDR3 is TGTGCCTGGAGTCGGGACGCGGCCCAGTACTTC. Translated: CAWSRDAAQYF. Drawing the rest from reference TRBV30 and TRBJ2-5, the complete variable domain is SQTIHQWPATLVQPVGSPLSLECTVEGTSNPNLYWYRQAAGRGLQLLFYSVGIGQISSEVPQNLSASRPQDRQFILSSKKLLLSDSGFYLCAWSRDAAQYFGPGTRLLVL.

This chain connects TRBV2 to TRBJ1-1; possible D gene TRBD1, 5 bases. V was cut by 7 bases and J by 1 base, with 10 bases left in between. This CDR3 has 13 residues. Germline-derived CDR1 and CDR2 are SNHLY and FYNNEI. CDR3 region: CASTRDGNTEAFF. The DNA of the CDR3 is TGTGCCAGCACACGGGACGGGAACACTGAAGCTTTCTTT. Using reference TRBV2 and TRBJ1-1 for the parts outside the CDR3, the full variable domain is EPEVTQTPSHQVTQMGQEVILRCVPISNHLYFYWYRQILGQKVEFLVSFYNNEISEKSEIFDDQFSVERPDGSNFTLKIRSTKLEDSAMYFCASTRDGNTEAFFGQGTRLTVV.

V usage is TRBV29-1 and J usage is TRBJ1-2; D call uncertain. This CDR3 is built from 14 residues. Deletions cut 7 bases from V and 4 bases from J, with 19 bases between. The germline gives CDR1 SQVTM, CDR2 ANQGSEA. CDR3 protein: CSAQSQRAPYGYTF. DNA for the CDR3: TGCAGCGCCCAAAGTCAGAGGGCGCCCTATGGCTACACCTTC.

This sequence joins TRBV29-1 and TRBJ1-1; D unresolved. This CDR3 contains 10 residues. Per germline, CDR1 SQVTM and CDR2 ANQGSEA. The CDR3 loop reads CSGRGAEAFF. In nucleotides, the CDR3 is TGCAGTGGAAGAGGCGCTGAAGCTTTCTTT.

The V call is TRBV13, the J call TRBJ1-2; D is ambiguous. The germline V gene has CDR1 PRHDT and CDR2 FYEKMQ (reference sequence). The CDR3 sequence is 14 residues long. The V end was cut by 0 bases, the J end by 4 bases, with 9 bases between. The CDR3 region has the DNA TGTGCCAGCAGCTTAGGCCTGAGTGGCTATGGCTACACCTTC. Translation: CASSLGLSGYGYTF.

The V call is TRBV30, the J call TRBJ2-7; D remains unclear. Trimming removed 5 bases at V and 0 bases at J, with 11 bases between. The CDR3 has 13 amino acids. In germline, CDR1 is GTSNPN, CDR2 SVGIG (reference sequence). The CDR3 DNA reads TGTGCCTGGGAGTACACTGACTCCTACGAGCAGTACTTC. Its protein is CAWEYTDSYEQYF.